These T cell receptor beta chains were read from a single sample in a study of radiation and T cells in renal cell carcinoma. Using immunoSEQ multiplex PCR, the repertoire was profiled, and TCRdb retains in-frame clones only, with some absent. The data hold around 77,000 clones, with around four fifths observed a single time. The sample here was blood, taken from a patient whose treatment included radiotherapy and nephrectomy. All receptors derive from a woman aged 60-75 years with renal cell carcinoma. Each CDR3 is given with its conserved first and last residue. A D gene is named only where the DNA matches it firmly. The size field is filled for only some rows; it gives once, few, many or a size class.

size: .; D: TRBD1; V: TRBV28; J: TRBJ1-2; DNA: TGTGCCAGCAGCACACCGGGACAGGGGCCTTCCAACTATGGCTACACCTTC; CDR3: CASSTPGQGPSNYGYTF
size: .; D: TRBD1; V: TRBV6-1; J: TRBJ1-5; DNA: TGTGCCAGCACTCGCGGGACAGGGGGTCAGCCCCAGCATTTT; CDR3: CASTRGTGGQPQHF
size: .; D: .; V: TRBV9; J: TRBJ2-1; DNA: TGTGCCAGCAGCGTCGAGCGATCATACAATGAGCAGTTCTTC; CDR3: CASSVERSYNEQFF
size: once; D: .; V: TRBV6-5; J: TRBJ1-1; DNA: TGTGCCAGCAGTCAGGGGAACACTGAAGCTTTCTTT; CDR3: CASSQGNTEAFF
size: .; D: TRBD1; V: TRBV28; J: TRBJ2-7; DNA: TGTGCCAGCAGATCTCCCCGGGACAGGGGGCCCCACGAGCAGTACTTC; CDR3: CASRSPRDRGPHEQYF
size: .; D: .; V: TRBV6-5; J: TRBJ2-7; DNA: TGTGCCAGCAGTTACGACAGAGACTACGAGCAGTACTTC; CDR3: CASSYDRDYEQYF
size: .; D: .; V: TRBV30; J: TRBJ2-3; DNA: TGTGCCTGGAGTACAGTGGATACGCAGTATTTT; CDR3: CAWSTVDTQYF
size: .; D: TRBD1; V: TRBV4-3; J: TRBJ2-2; DNA: TGCGCCAGCAGCCCCGCGGACAGGGGTGCCGGGGAGCTGTTTTTT; CDR3: CASSPADRGAGELFF
size: .; D: TRBD1; V: TRBV2; J: TRBJ2-7; DNA: TGTGCCAGCAGTGAAGCGACAGGGGCCGTGGGGGAGCAGTACTTC; CDR3: CASSEATGAVGEQYF
size: .; D: .; V: TRBV5-1; J: TRBJ2-5; DNA: TGCGCCAGCAGCGTCCGGGACCTCCGTGGGGAGACCCAGTACTTC; CDR3: CASSVRDLRGETQYF